This T cell receptor beta chain originates from a study of early T cells in non-severe SARS-CoV-2 infection. Study details: Chains from this unsorted whole-blood bulk RNA could not be paired.

V lost 5 bases, J lost 2 bases, and 6 bases stayed unmatched. CDR1 is SQVTM, CDR2 ANQGSEA, per germline. This CDR3 has 14 amino acids. Individual cDNA molecules received unique molecular identifiers. TCRdb re-called the 5' RACE reads through MiXCR, storing one row per CDR3 protein. Among more than 25,000 distinct CDR3 sequences listed, under 6.5% were seen once. This clonotype was found many times. Its specificity is unknown. Findings and caveats of the study: The matching step, a VDJdb search, favored anti-spike CD8 responses and missed private and CD4 specificities.

Sequencing input: whole blood. The receptor was derived from an adult who was a healthcare worker with PCR-confirmed SARS-CoV-2 infection or an uninfected control (not recorded which). This sequence joins TRBV29-1 and TRBJ2-5, with TRBD2 matching over 9 bases. The CDR3: CSVRLAGVQETQYF. The CDR3 DNA is TGCAGCGTTCGGTTAGCGGGGGTACAAGAGACCCAGTACTTC.